Here is one T cell receptor (beta chain) with its context. Its specificity is not known. This sample stems from a study of T cell responses to AZD1222 COVID-19 vaccine. The study, taken as a whole, reports: Spike-spanning, vaccine-associated CD4 TCRs were dominant at 160-218 and 743-854. White British donors predominated, females outnumbered males, and clonal diversity was possibly underestimated. Two AZD1222 doses significantly raised spike-specific TCR breadth and depth over controls.

The CDR3 has 16 residues. Trimming took off 2 bases at V and 2 bases at J, with 16 bases between the two ends. CDR1 is SGHRS, CDR2 YFSETQ, per germline. The repertoire was sequenced with immunoSEQ multiplex PCR; TCRdb's copy has only in-frame clones and lacks some. Found here are under 300,000 clones, 93% of them singletons; the top ten hold approximately 0.52%. Sample: peripheral blood, taken on day 0 of AZD1222 vaccination. The clonotype comes from an adult in good health. The rearrangement links TRBV5-1 to TRBJ1-2, with D maybe TRBD1 (5 bases). The CDR3 region has the DNA TGCGCCAGCAGCTTTCTCAAGGGGCAGGGCAACTATGGCTACACCTTC. It specifies CASSFLKGQGNYGYTF.